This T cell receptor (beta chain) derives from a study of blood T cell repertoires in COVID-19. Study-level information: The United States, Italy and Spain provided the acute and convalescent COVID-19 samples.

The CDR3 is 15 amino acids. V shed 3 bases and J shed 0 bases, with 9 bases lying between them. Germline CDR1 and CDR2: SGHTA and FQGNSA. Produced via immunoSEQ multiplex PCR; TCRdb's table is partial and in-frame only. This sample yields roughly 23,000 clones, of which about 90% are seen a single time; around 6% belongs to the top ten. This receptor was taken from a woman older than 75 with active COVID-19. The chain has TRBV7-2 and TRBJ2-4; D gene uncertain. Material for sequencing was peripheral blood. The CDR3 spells CASSFGSEAKNIQYF. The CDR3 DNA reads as TGTGCCAGCAGCTTCGGAAGCGAAGCCAAAAACATTCAGTACTTC.